The 25 T cell receptor beta chains listed next were all sequenced from one sample in a study of cytomegalovirus exposure and HLA in healthy donors. The primer mix had 60 Vbeta and 13 Jbeta primers. TCRdb's copy holds only in-frame clones and misses some; the assay was immunoSEQ multiplex PCR. This sample has fewer than 200,000 clones; roughly four fifths occur once, and the top ten carry around 1.5%. The sample consisted of PBMCs. Source of these receptors: a man aged 18 to 30 in good health and CMV-seronegative.

The chain joins TRBV10-1 to TRBJ2-4; perhaps TRBD2 as D (5 bases). The germline CDR1 and CDR2 sequences are WNHNN and SYGVQD (reference sequence). CDR3 length: 12 amino acids. Deletions cut 2 bases from V and 9 bases from J, with 8 bases between. The CDR3 DNA reads as TGCGCCAGCAGTGAGAACGAGGGCATTCAGTACTTC. Its protein product is CASSENEGIQYF.

V is TRBV5-4 and J is TRBJ2-5; D not certain. The CDR3 sequence is 13 residues long. Trimming shortened V by 4 bases and J by 3 bases, and 10 bases separated the two germline ends. CDR1 and CDR2 (germline): SGHNT, YYREEE (reference sequence). This CDR3 reads CASSGNYEETQYF. The CDR3 region has the DNA TGTGCCAGCAGCGGCAATTACGAAGAGACCCAGTACTTC. Complete variable domain (other parts from reference TRBV5-4 and TRBJ2-5): ETGVTQSPTHLIKTRGQQVTLRCSSQSGHNTVSWYQQALGQGPQFIFQYYREEENGRGNFPPRFSGLQFPNYSSELNVNALELDDSALYLCASSGNYEETQYFGPGTRLLVL.

This chain connects TRBV6-5 to TRBJ2-1; TRBD2 aligns across 7 bases. The V gene end was trimmed by 2 bases and the J gene end by 2 bases; junction bases not matched to a gene: 3. The CDR3 length is 15 residues. Germline V gene lookup returns CDR1 MNHEY and CDR2 SVGAGI. CDR3 DNA: TGTGCCAGCAGTTACGGGGGGGAGACCTACAATGAGCAGTTCTTC. This encodes CASSYGGETYNEQFF.

The rearrangement uses TRBV30 and TRBJ1-2, with a possible D match to TRBD1 (5 bases). CDR3 length equals 13 residues. In germline, CDR1 is GTSNPN, CDR2 SVGIG (reference sequence). Trimming took 1 base from V and 8 from J, leaving 14 bases between them. The CDR3 sequence: CAWSDSSGIGYTF. The CDR3 region has the DNA TGTGCCTGGAGTGACTCCTCAGGGATCGGCTACACCTTC.

As to this clone: At one end the junction does not follow the germline gene, possibly because of a read error. The chain couples TRBV7-9 to TRBJ2-1; a weak D match, TRBD2 (6 bases). The CDR3 length is 15 residues. The germline CDR1 and CDR2 sequences are SEHNR and FQNEAQ (reference sequence). The CDR3 bases are TGTTCCAGCAGCCGGACTACCCCAGGTGACAATGAGCAGTTCTTC. Residues: CSSSRTTPGDNEQFF.

This sequence joins TRBV4-2 and TRBJ2-7; 7 bases agree with TRBD2. CDR3 length equals 16 residues. In germline, CDR1 is LGHNA, CDR2 YNFKEQ. The V and J ends lost 0 bases and 4 bases, in that order; junction bases with no gene match: 9. The CDR3 DNA follows: TGTGCCAGCAGCCAAGATGGGGCTAGCGGAGGTTACGAGCAGTACTTC. It encodes CASSQDGASGGYEQYF.

This clone turned up a few times. Relative to the germline gene, one junction end is altered; a read error may explain this. The rearrangement uses TRBV5-4 and TRBJ2-1; 8 nucleotides line up with TRBD2. Germline CDR1 and CDR2: SGHNT and YYREEE (reference sequence). The CDR3 runs to 16 residues. For the CDR3, the DNA is TGCGCCAGCAGCCAAGATGTGAGCGGGAGAAACAATGAGCAGTTCTTC. Translated: CASSQDVSGRNNEQFF. Supplemented by reference TRBV5-4 and TRBJ2-1, the full variable domain reads ETGVTQSPTHLIKTRGQQVTLRCSSQSGHNTVSWYQQALGQGPQFIFQYYREEENGRGNFPPRFSGLQFPNYSSELNVNALELDDSALYLCASSQDVSGRNNEQFFGPGTRLTVL.

V gene TRBV2 combines with J gene TRBJ1-2; 7 nucleotides line up with TRBD1. Germline values: CDR1 SNHLY, CDR2 FYNNEI. V shed 3 bases, J shed 5 bases, and the junction held 6 bases outside the gene matches. The CDR3 has 14 residues. The DNA for the CDR3 is TGTGCCAGCAGTGATGGACAGGCCTTATATGGCTACACCTTC. As protein: CASSDGQALYGYTF.

A single count supports this clone. The CDR3 reads CASSSTGGPTNEKLFF. CDR3 bases: TGTGCCAGCAGCTCAACAGGGGGACCAACTAATGAAAAACTGTTTTTT. This chain uses TRBV7-8 with TRBJ1-4; the match to TRBD1 covers 8 bases. Germline V lookup: CDR1 SGHVS, CDR2 FQNEAQ. V was clipped by 4 bases and J by 0 bases; unmatched bases: 4. The CDR3 contains 16 residues.

The genes are TRBV6-6 and TRBJ1-3; D is ambiguous. The CDR3 runs to 14 residues. The V end lost 6 bases, the J end lost 4 bases, and 13 bases lay between the germline ends. The germline gives CDR1 MNHNY, CDR2 SVGAGI (reference sequence). The CDR3 reads CASSPEARGNTIYF. In nucleotides, the CDR3 is TGTGCCAGCAGCCCCGAAGCCCGGGGAAACACCATATATTTT.

The chain couples TRBV6-5 to TRBJ2-7; D ambiguous. The CDR3 runs to 15 residues. V dropped 0 bases and J dropped 2 bases, with 11 bases sitting between them. Germline CDR1 and CDR2: MNHEY and SVGAGI. CDR3 sequence reads: CASSYSSVSPYEQYF. Here the CDR3 DNA reads TGTGCCAGCAGTTACTCGAGCGTCTCCCCCTACGAGCAGTACTTC.

This clone appeared a few times. The rearrangement uses TRBV18 and TRBJ2-5; TRBD2 agrees at 11 bases. CDR3 length equals 19 residues. After removal of 0 bases from V and 1 base from J, the junction contained 10 bases not matched to a gene. The germline CDR1 and CDR2 sequences are KGHSH and LQKENI. CDR3 sequence: CASSPPASGRTGIQETQYF. The CDR3 DNA is TGTGCCAGCTCACCACCGGCTAGCGGGAGGACGGGGATCCAAGAGACCCAGTACTTC.

This rearrangement joins TRBV9 to TRBJ2-7, with 7 nucleotides matching TRBD1. V gave up 2 bases and J gave up 3 bases; unmatched junction bases: 5. Per the germline V gene, CDR1 is SGDLS and CDR2 is YYNGEE. The CDR3 contains 14 residues. The chain's CDR3 is CASSVEAGGYEQYF. CDR3 nucleotide sequence: TGTGCCAGCAGCGTTGAGGCAGGGGGCTACGAGCAGTACTTC.

The chain combines TRBV10-3 with TRBJ2-7; 12 nucleotides line up with TRBD1. V gave up 8 bases and J gave up 2 bases; unmatched junction bases: 7. The germline V gene has CDR1 ENHRY and CDR2 SYGVKD. The CDR3 is 15 residues long. The CDR3: CAIPEGTGGPYEQYF. The CDR3 nucleotides are TGTGCCATCCCGGAGGGGACAGGGGGCCCCTACGAGCAGTACTTC.

This clone was detected once. The V gene is TRBV7-2, the J gene TRBJ2-6, with 7 bases aligning to TRBD1. CDR1 and CDR2 (germline): SGHTA, FQGNSA. V lost 2 bases and J lost 10; bases outside the gene matches: 11. The CDR3 spans 16 residues. The CDR3 DNA follows: TGTGCCAGCAGCTTACAGGGACAGAGGGTTTTAAACGTCCTGACTTTC. This gives the protein CASSLQGQRVLNVLTF.

The V call is TRBV7-2, the J call TRBJ2-1; tentatively, D is TRBD2 (6 bases). This CDR3 is built from 15 residues. Trimming shortened V by 2 bases and J by 10 bases, and 18 bases separated the two germline ends. The germline gives CDR1 SGHTA, CDR2 FQGNSA. CDR3 loop: CASSLRGWEEGEQFF. CDR3 sequence (DNA): TGTGCCAGCAGCTTAAGGGGCTGGGAGGAAGGGGAGCAGTTCTTC.

This clone showed up just once. CDR3 bases: TGTGCCAGCAGCTTGGCGGCCGGGTGGGGCTACACCTTC. It is translated as CASSLAAGWGYTF. This chain links TRBV5-4 with TRBJ1-2; D is uncertain. Trimming took 0 bases from V and 8 from J, leaving 11 bases between them. Germline V gene sequence: CDR1 SGHNT, CDR2 YYREEE (reference sequence). CDR3 length: 13 residues.

V gene TRBV7-2 combines with J gene TRBJ2-4, with unresolved D. The CDR3 contains 16 residues. CDR1 SGHTA and CDR2 FQGNSA come from the germline V gene. Trimming took 5 bases from V and 0 from J, leaving 14 bases between them. CDR3 region: CASSLKPTEAKNIQYF. The CDR3, as DNA: TGTGCCAGCAGCCTCAAACCTACTGAAGCCAAAAACATTCAGTACTTC.

CDR3 loop: CASSSPGRAGEQYF. CDR3 sequence (DNA): TGTGCCAGCAGCTCGCCGGGGAGGGCCGGAGAGCAGTACTTC. The chain couples TRBV11-2 to TRBJ2-7; 7 bases map to TRBD2. Germline CDR1 is SGHAT and CDR2 is FQNNGV. The CDR3 extends over 14 amino acids. V was pared by 4 bases and J by 7 bases, with 10 bases of the junction left unmatched.

This chain joins TRBV21-1 and TRBJ2-1; the listed D gene, TRBD1, was not tested against the DNA. TRBV21-1 is designated a pseudogene. The CDR3 loop spans 16 amino acids. CDR3 amino acids: CASGRQGKVFRNEQFF. Written as DNA, the CDR3 is TGTGCCAGCGGACGACAGGGGAAGGTTTTCAGGAATGAGCAGTTCTTC.

This chain uses TRBV11-2 with TRBJ1-2; no firm D call. V lost 2 bases to trimming and J lost 2 bases, with 6 bases between them. The CDR3 is 13 residues long. In germline, CDR1 is SGHAT, CDR2 FQNNGV. The CDR3 sequence: CASSLSLNYGYTF. The DNA of the CDR3 is TGTGCCAGCAGCTTAAGCTTGAACTATGGCTACACCTTC.

The chain has TRBV28 and TRBJ1-2, with D perhaps matching TRBD1 (5 bases). The germline V gene encodes CDR1 MDHEN and CDR2 SYDVKM. Trimming left V 11 bases short and J 5 bases short, with 9 bases between. The CDR3 sequence is 10 residues long. The CDR3 nucleotides read TGTGCCGTCAGGGATTATGGCTACACCTTC. This sequence encodes CAVRDYGYTF.

The chain recombines TRBV6-4 with TRBJ2-2; 8 nucleotides align to TRBD1. The CDR3 sequence is 15 residues long. With V trimmed by 7 bases and J by 5 bases, 9 bases remained unmatched. The germline CDR1 and CDR2 sequences are MRHNA and SNTAGT. CDR3 protein: CASTSRTGMTGELFF. The CDR3 DNA is TGTGCCAGCACGTCACGGACAGGGATGACCGGGGAGCTGTTTTTT.

The chain joins TRBV5-4 to TRBJ1-3, with D perhaps matching TRBD1 (5 bases). The germline CDR1 and CDR2 sequences are SGHNT and YYREEE (reference sequence). CDR3 length: 12 residues. Trimming shortened V by 7 bases and J by 1 base, and 6 bases separated the two germline ends. In DNA, the CDR3 is TGTGCCAGCCAGGGTTCTGGAAACACCATATATTTT. Its protein product is CASQGSGNTIYF.

The V call is TRBV9, the J call TRBJ2-3; TRBD2 agrees at 12 bases. After removal of 3 bases from V and 4 bases from J, the junction contained 6 bases not matched to a gene. Germline assignment: CDR1 SGDLS and CDR2 YYNGEE. The CDR3 covers 16 residues. CDR3 DNA: TGTGCCAGCAGCGCCTCAGCTAGCGGGGGGGCAGATACGCAGTATTTT. Its protein is CASSASASGGADTQYF.